This T cell receptor beta chain was obtained from a study of T cell responses to AZD1222 COVID-19 vaccine (dated by TCRdb to the early 2020s). The study in broad terms: TCR sequencing covered approximately 230 trial participants: some 210 given two doses of AZD1222 and around 25 given two doses of MenACWY control vaccine. Trial participants were enrolled into age subgroups of 18-55, 56-69 and 70-plus years, which contained around 140, 26 and 57 TCR-sequenced participants, respectively.

The study at large found these results: Because no day 14 peak-response samples were available, the repertoires could be characterized only after the peak T cell response. Participants were mostly white British and included more females than males, and it was suggested by the authors that clonal diversity may have been underestimated. Conclusions about previously exposed vaccinees are limited because only 5 or 6 AZD1222 recipients were SARS-CoV-2 seropositive at baseline. A significant rise in spike-specific TCR breadth and depth was observed after two AZD1222 doses relative to day 0 and relative to MenACWY recipients. Reportedly, close to half of the unique spike-specific TCRs recognized epitopes lying outside the regions that are mutated in the B.1.351 and B.1.1.7 variants. The 56-69-year group was small, and its depth increase did not reach significance, likely because of low power. The whole spike protein was spanned by vaccine-associated CD4 TCRs, and dominant responses were seen in regions 160-218 and 743-854.

According to the study, the label for this sample's time point signals: about 28 days (+/-7) after the second vaccine dose. The treatment or condition tag for this specimen amounts to: meningococcal conjugate vaccine given as trial control. The vaccinee samples were drawn from two UK trials, COV001 and COV002, one of which was a single-blind randomized controlled phase 2/3 trial testing AZD1222 (ChAdOx1 nCoV-19) in healthy adults. For TCRbeta chain sequencing, PBMC samples from trial participants were taken at day 0 and at day 28 after the second dose. The CDR3 regions of human TCRbeta chains were analyzed by immunosequencing. The original pipeline was this. Repertoire TCRs were matched against a reference library of SARS-CoV-2-specific TCRs generated with the MIRA antigen-specificity platform. Breadth was defined as the fraction of unique TCRs that were SARS-CoV-2-associated. Depth was defined as the fraction of total T cells that were SARS-CoV-2-associated. Using the MIRA data, every spike-specific TCR was mapped to the spike region that the TCR reacted to and assigned to either a CD4 or a CD8 class. Log10-transformed breadth and depth values were compared by one-way ANOVA with Sidak's multiple comparisons tests. Held by TCRdb, this immuneACCESS table contains in-frame sequences only and omits some clones. Under half of the omission traces to an unresolved V gene where checked; the cause of the rest is unknown. V and J calls and clone size are copied from that table; D and trimming were computed from the DNA. This sample holds roughly 190,000 clones; just over 90% were observed only once. Together, the top ten hold about 4% of the sample.

Points on this clone: Its antigen specificity is not known. The input lacks base qualities; no much larger clone sits a single base away.

The CDR3 contains 16 residues, cysteine and phenylalanine counted. This entry keeps only the CDR3 DNA: 48 bases, framed from base 1. The germline ends are 18 bases apart after V is trimmed by 7 bases and J by 5 bases. As encoded in the germline V gene, CDR1 is MDHEN while CDR2 is SYDVKM. This clonotype was obtained from an adult who received the MenACWY meningococcal vaccine as a control. The V and J genes are TRBV28 and TRBJ2-6, with TRBD1 perhaps the D gene, on 5 matching bases. The sample was peripheral blood, taken 28 days after the second dose of the MenACWY control vaccine. At the DNA level, the sequence is TGTGCCAGCAAGAGATACCAGGGTAATCGGGCCAACGTCCTGACTTTC. Its translation reads: CASKRYQGNRANVLTF. Where the CDR3 stops, the reference TRBV28 and TRBJ2-6 genes take over; the full variable domain is DVKVTQSSRYLVKRTGEKVFLECVQDMDHENMFWYRQDPGLGLRLIYFSYDVKMKEKGDIPEGYSVSREKKERFSLILESASTNQTSMYLCASKRYQGNRANVLTFGAGSRLTVL.